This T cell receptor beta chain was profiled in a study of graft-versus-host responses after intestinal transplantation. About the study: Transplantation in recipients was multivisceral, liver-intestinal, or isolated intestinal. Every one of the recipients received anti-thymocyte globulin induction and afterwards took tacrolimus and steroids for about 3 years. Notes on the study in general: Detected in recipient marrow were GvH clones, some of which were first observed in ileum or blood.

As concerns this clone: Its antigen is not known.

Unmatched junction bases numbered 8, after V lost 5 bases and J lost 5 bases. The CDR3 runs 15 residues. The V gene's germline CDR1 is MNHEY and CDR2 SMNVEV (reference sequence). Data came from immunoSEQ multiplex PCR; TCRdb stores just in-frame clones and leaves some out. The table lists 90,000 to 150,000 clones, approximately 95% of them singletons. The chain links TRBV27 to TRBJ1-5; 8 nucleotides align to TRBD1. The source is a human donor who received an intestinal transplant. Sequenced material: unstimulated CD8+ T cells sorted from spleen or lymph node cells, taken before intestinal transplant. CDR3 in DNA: TGTGCCAGCAGTCCCATCGACAGGGGAGATCAGCCCCAGCATTTT. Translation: CASSPIDRGDQPQHF.